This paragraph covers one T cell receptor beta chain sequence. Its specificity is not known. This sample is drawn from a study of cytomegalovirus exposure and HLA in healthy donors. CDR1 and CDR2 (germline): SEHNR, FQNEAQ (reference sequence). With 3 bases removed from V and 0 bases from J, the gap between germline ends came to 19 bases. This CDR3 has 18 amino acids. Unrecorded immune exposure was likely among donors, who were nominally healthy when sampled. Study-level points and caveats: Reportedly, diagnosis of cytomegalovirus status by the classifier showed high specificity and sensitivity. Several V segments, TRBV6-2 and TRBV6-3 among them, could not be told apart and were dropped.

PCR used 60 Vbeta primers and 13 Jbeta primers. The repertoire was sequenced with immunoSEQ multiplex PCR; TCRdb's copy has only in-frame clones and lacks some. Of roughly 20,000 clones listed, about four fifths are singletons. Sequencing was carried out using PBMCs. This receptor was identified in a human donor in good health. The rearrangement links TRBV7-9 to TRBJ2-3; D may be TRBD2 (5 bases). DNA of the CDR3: TGTGCCAGCAGCTTTGACGAGGGTGGAGCCGCTAGCACAGATACGCAGTATTTT. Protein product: CASSFDEGGAASTDTQYF.